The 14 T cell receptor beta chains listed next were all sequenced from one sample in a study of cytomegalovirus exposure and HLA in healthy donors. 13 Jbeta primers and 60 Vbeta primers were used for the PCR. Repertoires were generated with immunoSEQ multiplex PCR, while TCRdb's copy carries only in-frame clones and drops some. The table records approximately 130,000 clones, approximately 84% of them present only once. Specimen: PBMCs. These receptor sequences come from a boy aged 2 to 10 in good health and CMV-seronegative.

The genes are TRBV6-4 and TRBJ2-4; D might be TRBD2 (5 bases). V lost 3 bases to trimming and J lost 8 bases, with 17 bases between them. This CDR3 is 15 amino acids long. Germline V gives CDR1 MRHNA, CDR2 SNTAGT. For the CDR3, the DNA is TGTGCCAGCAGTGAGGCGGGCGGAAAAATGGACATTCAGTACTTC. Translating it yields CASSEAGGKMDIQYF.

Here the CDR3 reads CASSLRRPGGREKLFF. CDR3 in DNA: TGTGCCAGCAGTTTAAGACGGCCCGGGGGAAGAGAAAAACTGTTTTTT. This chain joins TRBV27 and TRBJ1-4; TRBD1 is a possible D gene (5 bases). Trimming removed 2 bases at V and 8 bases at J, with 18 bases between. This CDR3 region has 16 residues. The germline V gene has CDR1 MNHEY and CDR2 SMNVEV (reference sequence).

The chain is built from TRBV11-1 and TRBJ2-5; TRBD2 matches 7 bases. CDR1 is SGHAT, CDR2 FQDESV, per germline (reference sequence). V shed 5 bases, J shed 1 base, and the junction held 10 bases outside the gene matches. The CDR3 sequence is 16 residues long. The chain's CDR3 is CASSTSPGTIQETQYF. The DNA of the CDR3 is TGTGCCAGCAGCACATCCCCCGGGACTATCCAAGAGACCCAGTACTTC.

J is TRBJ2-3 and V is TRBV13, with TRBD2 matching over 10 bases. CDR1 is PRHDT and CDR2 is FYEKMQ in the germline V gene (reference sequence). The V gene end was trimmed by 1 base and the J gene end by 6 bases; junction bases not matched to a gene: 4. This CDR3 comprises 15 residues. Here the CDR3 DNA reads TGTGCCAGCAGCTTAGTAGCGGGAGGAGGGGATACGCAGTATTTT. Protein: CASSLVAGGGDTQYF.

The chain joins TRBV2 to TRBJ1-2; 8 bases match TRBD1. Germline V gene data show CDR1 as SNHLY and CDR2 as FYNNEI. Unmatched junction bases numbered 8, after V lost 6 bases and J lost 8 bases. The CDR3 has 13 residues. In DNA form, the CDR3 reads TGTGCCAGCAGCGGACAGGGATTTGGGGGCTACACCTTC. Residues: CASSGQGFGGYTF.

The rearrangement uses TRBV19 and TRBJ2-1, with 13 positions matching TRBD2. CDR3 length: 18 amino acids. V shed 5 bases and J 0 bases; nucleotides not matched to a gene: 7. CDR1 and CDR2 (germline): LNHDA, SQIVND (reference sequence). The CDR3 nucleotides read TGTGCCAGTAGTGCTGGGACTAGCGGGACGAGCTCCTACAATGAGCAGTTCTTC. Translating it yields CASSAGTSGTSSYNEQFF.

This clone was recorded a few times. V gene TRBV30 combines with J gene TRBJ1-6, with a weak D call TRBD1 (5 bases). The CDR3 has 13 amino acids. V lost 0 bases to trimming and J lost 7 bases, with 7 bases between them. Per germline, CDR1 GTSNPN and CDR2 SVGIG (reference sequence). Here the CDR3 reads CAWSVQANSPLHF. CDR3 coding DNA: TGTGCCTGGAGTGTACAGGCCAATTCACCCCTCCACTTT. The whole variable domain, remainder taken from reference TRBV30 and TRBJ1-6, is SQTIHQWPATLVQPVGSPLSLECTVEGTSNPNLYWYRQAAGRGLQLLFYSVGIGQISSEVPQNLSASRPQDRQFILSSKKLLLSDSGFYLCAWSVQANSPLHFGNGTRLTVT.

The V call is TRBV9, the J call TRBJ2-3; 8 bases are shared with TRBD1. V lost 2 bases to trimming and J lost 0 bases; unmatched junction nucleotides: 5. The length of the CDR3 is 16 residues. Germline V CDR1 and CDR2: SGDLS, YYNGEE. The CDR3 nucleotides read TGTGCCAGCAGCGTTCCAGGGGGCTCTAGCACAGATACGCAGTATTTT. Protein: CASSVPGGSSTDTQYF.

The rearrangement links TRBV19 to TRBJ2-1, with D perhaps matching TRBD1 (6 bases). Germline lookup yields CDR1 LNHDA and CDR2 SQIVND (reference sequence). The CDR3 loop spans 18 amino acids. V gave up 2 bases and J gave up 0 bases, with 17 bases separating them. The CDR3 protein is CASSITGGQSRSYNEQFF. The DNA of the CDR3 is TGTGCCAGTAGTATAACCGGAGGACAGTCACGCTCCTACAATGAGCAGTTCTTC.

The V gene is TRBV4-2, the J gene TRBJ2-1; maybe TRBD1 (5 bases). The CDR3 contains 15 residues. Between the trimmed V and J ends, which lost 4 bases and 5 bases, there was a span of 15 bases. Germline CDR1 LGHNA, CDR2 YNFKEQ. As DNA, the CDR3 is TGTGCCAGCAGCCCCCCTGACAGAAGTAACAATGAGCAGTTCTTC. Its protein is CASSPPDRSNNEQFF.

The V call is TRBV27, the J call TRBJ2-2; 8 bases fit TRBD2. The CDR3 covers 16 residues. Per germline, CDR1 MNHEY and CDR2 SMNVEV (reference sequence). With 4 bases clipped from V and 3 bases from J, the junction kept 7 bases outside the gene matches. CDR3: CASSSGSSGHTGELFF. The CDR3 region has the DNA TGTGCCAGCAGTTCGGGGTCTAGCGGGCACACCGGGGAGCTGTTTTTT.

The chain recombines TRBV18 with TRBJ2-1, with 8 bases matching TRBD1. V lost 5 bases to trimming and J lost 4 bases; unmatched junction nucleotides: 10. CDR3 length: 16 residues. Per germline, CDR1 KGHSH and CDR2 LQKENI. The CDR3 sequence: CASSNLQGAGYNEQFF. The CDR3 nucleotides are TGTGCCAGCTCAAACCTTCAGGGGGCTGGTTACAATGAGCAGTTCTTC.

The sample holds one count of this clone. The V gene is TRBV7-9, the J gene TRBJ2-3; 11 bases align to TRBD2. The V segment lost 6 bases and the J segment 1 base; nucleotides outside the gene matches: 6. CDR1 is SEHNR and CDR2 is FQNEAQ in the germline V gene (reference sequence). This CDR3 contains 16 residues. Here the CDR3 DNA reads TGTGCCAGCAGAATTAGCGGGAGGGCCGGCACAGATACGCAGTATTTT. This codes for CASRISGRAGTDTQYF.

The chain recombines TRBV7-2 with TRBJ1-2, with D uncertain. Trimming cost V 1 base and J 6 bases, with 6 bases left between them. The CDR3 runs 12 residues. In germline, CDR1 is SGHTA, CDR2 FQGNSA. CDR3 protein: CASSLGQNGYTF. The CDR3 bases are TGTGCCAGCAGCTTAGGCCAGAATGGCTACACCTTC.